This TCR beta chain was recovered during a study of T-cell reconstitution after alpha-beta-depleted transplantation in children. Study results and caveats: It was reported that alpha-beta T cells came from several hundred expanded graft clones (about two months after transplant).

This clonotype was counted ten times or more. Its antigen is not identified. This CDR3 is 13 amino acids long. Trimming stripped 4 bases from V and 3 bases from J, with 12 bases between. Germline V gene data show CDR1 as DFQATT and CDR2 as SNEGSKA (reference sequence). Unique molecular identifiers were incorporated during preparation of the TCRbeta library. From the PCR reads, TCRdb called clonotypes with MiXCR, one entry per CDR3 protein. The table lists 130,000 to 150,000 distinct CDR3 sequences, 8% to 10% of them singletons. The sequence was obtained from a female patient between 2 and 15 years old who had a stem cell transplant for congenital amegakaryocytic thrombocytopenia, so the T cells may come from the graft donor. V usage is TRBV20-1 and J usage is TRBJ1-2; the D gene is possibly TRBD1 (6 bases). The sample was PBMCs, mostly from graft donor cells, taken 180 days after TCRalphabeta/CD19-depleted stem cell transplant. The CDR3 loop reads CSANTGLHYGYTF. The CDR3 nucleotides are TGCAGTGCTAATACAGGGTTACACTATGGCTACACCTTC.